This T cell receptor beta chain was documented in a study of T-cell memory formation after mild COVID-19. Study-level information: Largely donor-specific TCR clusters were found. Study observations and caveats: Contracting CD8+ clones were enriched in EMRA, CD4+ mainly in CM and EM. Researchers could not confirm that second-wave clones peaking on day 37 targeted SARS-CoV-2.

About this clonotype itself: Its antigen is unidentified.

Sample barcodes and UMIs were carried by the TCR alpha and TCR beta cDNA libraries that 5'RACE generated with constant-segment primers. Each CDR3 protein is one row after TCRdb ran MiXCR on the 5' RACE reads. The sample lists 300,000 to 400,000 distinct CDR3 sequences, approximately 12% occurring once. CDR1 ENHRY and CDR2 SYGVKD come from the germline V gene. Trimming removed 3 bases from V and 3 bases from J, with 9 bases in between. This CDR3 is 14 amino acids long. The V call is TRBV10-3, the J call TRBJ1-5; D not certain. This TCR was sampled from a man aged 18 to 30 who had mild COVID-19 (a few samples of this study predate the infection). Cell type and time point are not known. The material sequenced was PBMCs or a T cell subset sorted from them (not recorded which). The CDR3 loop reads CAISDLGSNQPQHF. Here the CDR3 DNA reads TGTGCCATCAGTGATTTAGGGTCCAATCAGCCCCAGCATTTT.